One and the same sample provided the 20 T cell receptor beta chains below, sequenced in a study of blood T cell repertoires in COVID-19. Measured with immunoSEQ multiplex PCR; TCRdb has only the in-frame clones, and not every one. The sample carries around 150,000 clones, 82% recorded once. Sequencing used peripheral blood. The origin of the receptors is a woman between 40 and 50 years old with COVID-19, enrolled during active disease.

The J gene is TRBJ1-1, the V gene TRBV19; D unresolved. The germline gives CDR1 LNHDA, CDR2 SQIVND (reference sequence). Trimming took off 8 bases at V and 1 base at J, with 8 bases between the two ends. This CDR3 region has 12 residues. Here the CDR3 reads CASLTGNTEAFF. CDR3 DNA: TGTGCCAGTCTCACGGGGAACACTGAAGCTTTCTTT. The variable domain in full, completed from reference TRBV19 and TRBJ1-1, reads DGGITQSPKYLFRKEGQNVTLSCEQNLNHDAMYWYRQDPGQGLRLIYYSQIVNDFQKGDIAEGYSVSREKKESFPLTVTSAQKNPTAFYLCASLTGNTEAFFGQGTRLTVV.

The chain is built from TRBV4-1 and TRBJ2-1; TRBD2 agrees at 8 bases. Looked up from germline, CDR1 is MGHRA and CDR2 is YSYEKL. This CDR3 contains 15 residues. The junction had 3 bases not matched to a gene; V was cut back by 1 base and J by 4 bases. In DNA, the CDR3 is TGCGCCAGCAGCCAAGTACTAGCGGATTACAATGAGCAGTTCTTC. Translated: CASSQVLADYNEQFF.

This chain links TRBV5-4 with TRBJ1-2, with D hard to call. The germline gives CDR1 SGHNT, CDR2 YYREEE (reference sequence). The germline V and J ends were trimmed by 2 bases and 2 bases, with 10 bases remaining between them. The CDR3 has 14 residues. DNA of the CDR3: TGTGCCAGCAGCTTAGGGAGTCAGAACTATGGCTACACCTTC. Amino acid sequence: CASSLGSQNYGYTF.

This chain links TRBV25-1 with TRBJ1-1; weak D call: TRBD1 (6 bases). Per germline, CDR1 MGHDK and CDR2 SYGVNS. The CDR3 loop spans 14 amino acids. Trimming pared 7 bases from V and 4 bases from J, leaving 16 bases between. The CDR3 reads CASNRATGPTEAFF. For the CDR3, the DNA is TGTGCCAGCAATAGGGCGACAGGCCCCACTGAAGCTTTCTTT.

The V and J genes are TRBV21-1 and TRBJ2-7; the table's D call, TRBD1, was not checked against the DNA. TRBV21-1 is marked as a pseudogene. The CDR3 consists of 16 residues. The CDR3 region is CASSTETDSLFYEQYV. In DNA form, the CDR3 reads TGTGCCAGCAGCACAGAGACAGACTCCCTCTTCTACGAGCAGTACGTC.

CDR3 sequence (DNA): TGTGCCAGCAGCGGAACAGGGGGTGAGCAGTTCTTC. Translated, it gives CASSGTGGEQFF. J is TRBJ2-1 and V is TRBV7-6; 8 nucleotides line up with TRBD1. Germline CDR1 reads SGHVS; CDR2 reads FNYEAQ. Unmatched junction bases numbered 3, after V lost 5 bases and J lost 9 bases. This CDR3 spans 12 amino acids.

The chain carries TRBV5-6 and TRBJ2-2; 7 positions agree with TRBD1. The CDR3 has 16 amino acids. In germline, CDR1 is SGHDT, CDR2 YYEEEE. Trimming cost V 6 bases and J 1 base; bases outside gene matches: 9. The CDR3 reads CASTRRGTENTGELFF. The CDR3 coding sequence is TGTGCCAGCACCCGCAGGGGGACAGAGAACACCGGGGAGCTGTTTTTT.

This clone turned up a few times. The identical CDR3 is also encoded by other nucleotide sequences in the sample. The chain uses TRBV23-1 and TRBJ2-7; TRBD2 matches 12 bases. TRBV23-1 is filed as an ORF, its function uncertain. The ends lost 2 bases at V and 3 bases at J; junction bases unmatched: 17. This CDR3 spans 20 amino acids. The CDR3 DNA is TGCGCCAGCAGTCAAGGAGACAGGGCTAGCGGGAGGGCGGCTCACTACGAGCAGTACTTC. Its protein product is CASSQGDRASGRAAHYEQYF.

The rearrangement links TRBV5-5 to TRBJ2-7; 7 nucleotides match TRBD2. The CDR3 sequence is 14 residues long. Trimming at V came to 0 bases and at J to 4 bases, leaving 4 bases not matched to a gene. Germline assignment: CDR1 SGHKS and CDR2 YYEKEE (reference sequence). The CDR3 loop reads CASSLAQGGYEQYV. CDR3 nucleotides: TGTGCCAGCAGCTTGGCTCAGGGAGGGTACGAGCAGTACGTC.

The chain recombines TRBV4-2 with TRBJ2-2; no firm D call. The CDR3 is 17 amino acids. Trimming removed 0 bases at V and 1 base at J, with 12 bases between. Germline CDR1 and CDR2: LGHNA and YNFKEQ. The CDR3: CASSQDSVAGNTGELFF. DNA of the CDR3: TGTGCCAGCAGCCAAGATTCCGTGGCAGGGAACACCGGGGAGCTGTTTTTT.

CDR3 in DNA: TGTGCCAGCAGCTTGCGGGGGGGGAGTAATGAGCAGTTCTTC. This encodes CASSLRGGSNEQFF. The chain couples TRBV11-3 to TRBJ2-1; 9 bases are a match to TRBD2. The CDR3 sequence is 14 residues long. Germline CDR1 and CDR2: SGHNT and YENEEA. The J segment lost 7 bases and the V segment lost 3 bases, leaving 4 bases of the junction unmatched.

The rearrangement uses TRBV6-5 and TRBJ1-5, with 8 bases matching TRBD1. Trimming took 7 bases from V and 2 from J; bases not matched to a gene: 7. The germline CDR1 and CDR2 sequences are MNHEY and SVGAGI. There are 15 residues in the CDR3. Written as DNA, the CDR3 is TGTGCCAGCAATCGGGACAGGTCAGGCAATCAGCCCCAGCATTTT. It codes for CASNRDRSGNQPQHF.

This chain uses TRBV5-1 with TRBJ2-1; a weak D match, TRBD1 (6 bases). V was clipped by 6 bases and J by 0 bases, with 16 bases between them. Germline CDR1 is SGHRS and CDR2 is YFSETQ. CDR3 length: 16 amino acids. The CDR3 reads CASNSKQGISYNEQFF. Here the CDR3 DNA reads TGCGCCAGCAACAGCAAACAGGGTATCTCCTACAATGAGCAGTTCTTC.

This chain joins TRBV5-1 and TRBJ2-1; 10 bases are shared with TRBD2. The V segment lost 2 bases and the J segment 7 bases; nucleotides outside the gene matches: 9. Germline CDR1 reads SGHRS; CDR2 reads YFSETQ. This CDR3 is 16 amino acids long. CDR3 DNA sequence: TGCGCCAGCAGCTTAAGTTGGCTAGCGGGAGAGAATGAGCAGTTCTTC. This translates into CASSLSWLAGENEQFF.

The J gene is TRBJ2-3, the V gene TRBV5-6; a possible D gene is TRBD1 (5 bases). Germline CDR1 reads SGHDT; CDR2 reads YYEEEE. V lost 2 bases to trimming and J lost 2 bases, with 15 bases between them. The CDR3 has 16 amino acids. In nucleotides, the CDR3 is TGTGCCAGCAGCTTCGGTCAGGGTCAATACACAGATACGCAGTATTTT. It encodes CASSFGQGQYTDTQYF.

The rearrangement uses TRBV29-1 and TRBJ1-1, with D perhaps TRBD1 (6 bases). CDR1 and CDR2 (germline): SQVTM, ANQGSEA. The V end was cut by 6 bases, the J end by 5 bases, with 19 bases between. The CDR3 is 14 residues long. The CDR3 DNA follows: TGCAGCGTCCCCGGGGACATCCCGGGGACTGAAGCTTTCTTT. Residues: CSVPGDIPGTEAFF.

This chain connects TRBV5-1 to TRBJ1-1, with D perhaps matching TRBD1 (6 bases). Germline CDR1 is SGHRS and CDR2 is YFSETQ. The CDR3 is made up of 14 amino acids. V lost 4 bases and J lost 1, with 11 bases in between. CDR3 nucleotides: TGCGCCAGCAGCGGACTGACAGGGAACACTGAAGCTTTCTTT. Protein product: CASSGLTGNTEAFF.

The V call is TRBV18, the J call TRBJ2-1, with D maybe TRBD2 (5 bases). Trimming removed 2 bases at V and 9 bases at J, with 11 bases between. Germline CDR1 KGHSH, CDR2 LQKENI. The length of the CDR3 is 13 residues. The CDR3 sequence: CASSPGVAFEQFF. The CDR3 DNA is TGTGCCAGCTCACCAGGGGTAGCGTTTGAGCAGTTCTTC.

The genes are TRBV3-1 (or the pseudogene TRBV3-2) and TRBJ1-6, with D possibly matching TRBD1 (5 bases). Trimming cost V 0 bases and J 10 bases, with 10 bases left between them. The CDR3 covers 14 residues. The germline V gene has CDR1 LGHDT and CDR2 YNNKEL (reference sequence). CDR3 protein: CASSQDTGGSPLHF. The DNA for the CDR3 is TGTGCCAGCAGCCAAGATACGGGGGGGTCACCCCTCCACTTT.

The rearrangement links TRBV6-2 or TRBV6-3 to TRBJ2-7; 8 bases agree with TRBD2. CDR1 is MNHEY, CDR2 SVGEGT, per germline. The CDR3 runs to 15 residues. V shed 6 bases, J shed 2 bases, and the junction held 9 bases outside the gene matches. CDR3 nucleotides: TGTGCCAGCAGCTCCATCACTAGCGGTACCTACGAGCAGTACGTC. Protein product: CASSSITSGTYEQYV.